The rows below give T cell receptor beta chains drawn from one sample of a study of T-cell reconstitution after alpha-beta-depleted transplantation in children. In TCRdb, the PCR reads were re-called with MiXCR into one record per CDR3 protein. This table has 150,000 to 250,000 distinct CDR3 sequences, roughly 14% appearing once. Sequences were derived from PBMCs from the stem cell graft donor, sampled from the stem cell graft. The receptor source for this set is a human donor who donated a stem cell graft to a child with acute lymphoblastic leukemia. Each CDR3 is given with its conserved first and last residue. The D gene is left open where the match is weak. Clone size is stated in some rows and not others, as once, few, many or a class when expanded.

TRBJ1-1	TRBD1	TRBV7-6	many	TGTGCCAGCAGCGTGGACAGGGCCACTGAAGCTTTCTTT	CASSVDRATEAFF
TRBJ2-1	TRBD2	TRBV5-1	many	TGCGCCAGCAGCTTGCTACTAGCGGCGAGCAATGAGCAGTTCTTC	CASSLLLAASNEQFF
TRBJ2-5	TRBD2	TRBV10-2	many	TGCGCCAGCAGTGACCGATGGACTAGCGGGAACATTATAGCCCAGGGGGAGACCCAGTACTTC	CASSDRWTSGNIIAQGETQYF
TRBJ1-1	.	TRBV12-3/TRBV12-4	.	TGTGCCAGCAGTCCGAGAGGGGGGGCATACACTGAAGCTTTCTTT	CASSPRGGAYTEAFF
TRBJ1-1	.	TRBV6-5	many	TGTGCCAGCAGCCTGGACAGTCACACTGAAGCTTTCTTT	CASSLDSHTEAFF
TRBJ2-5	.	TRBV20-1	many	TGCAGTGCTAGAAAACAGTCACAAGAGACCCAGTACTTC	CSARKQSQETQYF
TRBJ1-1	.	TRBV6-1	.	TGTGCCAGCAGTGAAGGACGGAAGAACACTGAAGCTTTCTTT	CASSEGRKNTEAFF
TRBJ2-7	.	TRBV20-1	many	TGCAGTGTTCTCGACAGGTCCTCCTACGAGCAGTACTTC	CSVLDRSSYEQYF
TRBJ1-2	TRBD1	TRBV29-1	many	TGCAGCGTTGTCCAACGGACAGGGGCCTATGGCTACACCTTC	CSVVQRTGAYGYTF
TRBJ1-6	.	TRBV11-2	.	TGTGCCAGCAGCTTAGAATCGTTTTACGGTAGTAATTCACCCCTCCACTTT	CASSLESFYGSNSPLHF
TRBJ1-2	TRBD1	TRBV5-4	many	TGTGCCAGCCGCAGACAGGGGAACGACTATGGCTACACCTTC	CASRRQGNDYGYTF
TRBJ2-7	TRBD1	TRBV2	.	TGTGCCAGCATTGCCGGGACAGGGATCCACGAGCAGTACTTC	CASIAGTGIHEQYF
TRBJ1-5	TRBD1	TRBV5-1	many	TGCGCCAGCAGCTGGGGACAGGGGGCAGGTGAGCCCCAGCATTTT	CASSWGQGAGEPQHF
TRBJ2-3	TRBD1	TRBV2	.	TGTGCCAGCAGAAACCCACAGGGGAGCACAGATACGCAGTATTTT	CASRNPQGSTDTQYF
TRBJ2-5	TRBD2	TRBV29-1	many	TGCAGCGTACGGACACTAGCGGGGGACCAAGAGACCCAGTACTTC	CSVRTLAGDQETQYF
TRBJ2-1	.	TRBV5-4	.	TGTGCCAGCAGCCCAGGGGGGGAGGTCTCCTACAATGAGCAGTTCTTC	CASSPGGEVSYNEQFF
TRBJ2-1	.	TRBV27	many	TGTGCCAGCAGTTTCCAGCGGTTATACAATGAGCAGTTCTTC	CASSFQRLYNEQFF
TRBJ2-1	.	TRBV29-1	many	TGCAGCGTTGAAGAGCCTGGGGCAGATCGCAATGAGCAGTTCTTC	CSVEEPGADRNEQFF
TRBJ2-2	TRBD2	TRBV6-2/TRBV6-3	many	TGTGCCAGCATGGTGCGGGAGGGCCTCACCGGGGAGCTGTTTTTT	CASMVREGLTGELFF
TRBJ2-1	.	TRBV5-1	many	TGCGCCAGCAGTACCGAGGCGGGCAATGAGCAGTTCTTC	CASSTEAGNEQFF
TRBJ2-3	TRBD1	TRBV12-3/TRBV12-4	many	TGTGCCAGCAAAACGATTACAGGGGGCCCACTCATCACAGATACGCAGTATTTT	CASKTITGGPLITDTQYF
TRBJ2-7	TRBD2	TRBV5-1	many	TGCGCCAGCAGCGGGGGACTAGCCCACGAGCAGTACTTC	CASSGGLAHEQYF
TRBJ2-2	TRBD2	TRBV12-3/TRBV12-4	.	TGTGCCAGCATCCTTAGCGGGATGGGAAGAACCGGGGAGCTGTTTTTT	CASILSGMGRTGELFF
TRBJ2-2	.	TRBV12-3/TRBV12-4	many	TGTGCCAGCAGACCGCTAATGGGGGTAGGGCGTAACACCGGGGAGCTGTTTTTT	CASRPLMGVGRNTGELFF
TRBJ2-5	.	TRBV7-9	many	TGTGCCAGCAGCCTTGGGAGTTTCGGACCAACGACCCAGTACTTC	CASSLGSFGPTTQYF
TRBJ2-1	TRBD2	TRBV20-1	many	TGCAGTGCTAGAGATATCCAGCGGGAGCTGAATGAGCAGTTCTTC	CSARDIQRELNEQFF
TRBJ2-7	TRBD1	TRBV5-1	few	TGCGCCAGCAGACCTCGACAGGGGATAGTTTACGAGCAGTACTTC	CASRPRQGIVYEQYF
TRBJ2-5	TRBD2	TRBV11-2	many	TGTGCCAGCAGCTTAGATGGTGGACTAGCTTTCGAGACCCAGTACTTC	CASSLDGGLAFETQYF
TRBJ2-5	.	TRBV29-1	many	TGCAGCGTTGAAGAGTCGGGCCGGGGTTTTCAAAGGACCCAGTACTTC	CSVEESGRGFQRTQYF
TRBJ1-5	TRBD1	TRBV5-1	many	TGCGCCAGCAGCCCGGGACAGGCCGGGGGTCAGCCCCAGCATTTT	CASSPGQAGGQPQHF
TRBJ2-7	.	TRBV28	many	TGTGCCAGCAGTTTCCGGGGACGGAACGAGCAGTACTTC	CASSFRGRNEQYF
TRBJ2-1	TRBD1	TRBV5-1	many	TGCGCCAGCAGCCCCGGGACAGGACCGTTGGGGCAGTTCTTC	CASSPGTGPLGQFF
TRBJ2-5	.	TRBV7-8	few	TGTGCCAGCAGCTTAGATCCTAGCTCGGAGACCCAGTACTTC	CASSLDPSSETQYF
TRBJ2-7	.	TRBV20-1	many	TGCAGTGCTAGCTCTGGCGGGTGGTTGGGGGAGCAGTACTTC	CSASSGGWLGEQYF
TRBJ2-1	TRBD2	TRBV20-1	many	TGCAGTGCTGTCCCAGCGGGAGGGCCATATGAGAATGAGCAGTTCTTC	CSAVPAGGPYENEQFF
TRBJ1-3	TRBD1	TRBV12-3/TRBV12-4	many	TGTGCCAGCAGACCCACAGGGGATTCTGGAAACACCATATATTTT	CASRPTGDSGNTIYF
TRBJ2-3	TRBD1	TRBV5-1	.	TGCGCCAGCAGCTTGGGAGTCCTGGGACAGGGTAGCACAGATACGCAGTATTTT	CASSLGVLGQGSTDTQYF
TRBJ2-5	TRBD1	TRBV10-1	many	TGCGCCAGCAGCCGGGACAGACCTCTTGAGACCCAGTACTTC	CASSRDRPLETQYF
TRBJ2-3	.	TRBV5-1	many	TGCGCCAGCAGCTTGGGGACTACAAAGGATACGCAGTATTTT	CASSLGTTKDTQYF
TRBJ2-5	.	TRBV4-1	many	TGCGCCAGCAGCCGGACAGCTAGCGGACCGCAAGAGACCCAGTACTTC	CASSRTASGPQETQYF
TRBJ2-1	TRBD2	TRBV7-2	few	TGTGCCAGCAGCTTAGCGCATAGAGCGGCCCTCCGGGGGGATGAGCAGTTCTTC	CASSLAHRAALRGDEQFF